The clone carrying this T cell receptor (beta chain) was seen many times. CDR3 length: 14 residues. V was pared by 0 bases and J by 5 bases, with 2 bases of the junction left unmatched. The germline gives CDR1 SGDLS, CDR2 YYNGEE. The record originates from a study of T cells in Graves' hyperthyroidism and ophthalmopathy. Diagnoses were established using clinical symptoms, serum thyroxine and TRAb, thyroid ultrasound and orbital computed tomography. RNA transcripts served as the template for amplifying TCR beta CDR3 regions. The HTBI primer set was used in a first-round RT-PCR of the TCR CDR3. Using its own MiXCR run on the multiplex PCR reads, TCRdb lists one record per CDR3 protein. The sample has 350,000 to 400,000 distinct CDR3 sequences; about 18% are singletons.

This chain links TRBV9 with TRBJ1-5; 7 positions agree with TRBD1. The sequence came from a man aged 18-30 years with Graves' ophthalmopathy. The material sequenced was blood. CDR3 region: CASSVGQGDQPQHF. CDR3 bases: TGTGCCAGCAGCGTAGGGCAGGGGGATCAGCCCCAGCATTTT.